This TCR beta chain was sequenced in a study of T cell repertoires in cytomegalovirus infection. Study in general: Researchers turned to recently identified HLA-C-restricted CMV epitopes as well as well-studied HLA-B-restricted ones. Public signatures in TCR beta pointed to CMV infection and matching HLA type. Study outcomes and limitations: It was HLA-C-restricted CMV-specific TCR beta clonotypes that dominated the response ex vivo. Pooled public TCR beta family frequency picked out CMV carriers with the relevant HLA.

Using its own MiXCR run on the reads, TCRdb lists one record per CDR3 protein. The top ten clones hold about 82% of a sample with some 54,000 distinct CDR3 sequences, roughly 21% of them seen once. In its sample, this clonotype was seen many times. No antigen is known for it. The CDR3 has 15 amino acids. Trimming stripped 3 bases from V and 6 bases from J, with 17 bases between. Germline CDR1 is SGHVS and CDR2 is FQNEAQ. The source of this sequence is a human donor in good health (CMV status not recorded). Some clones in this sample may be carry-over from other donors' samples. Sequences were derived from CD8+ T cells from cultured PBMCs, sampled from culture after CMV antigen stimulation. The rearrangement joins TRBV7-8 to TRBJ1-1; possible D gene TRBD1, 5 bases. The CDR3 spells CASSFGRGVSAEAFF. CDR3 DNA: TGTGCCAGCAGCTTTGGAAGGGGCGTGAGCGCTGAAGCTTTCTTT.